The 13 T cell receptor beta chains below were found in one sample sequenced in a study of blood T cell repertoires in COVID-19. Some clones are missing from TCRdb's copy, which holds only in-frame ones; the method was immunoSEQ multiplex PCR. The sample comprises some 25,000 clones, around 92% of which are singletons, and around 2.1% rests with the top ten. The sample taken for sequencing was peripheral blood. The receptors shown here come from a human donor in a cohort sampled during active COVID-19.

The CDR3 sequence is CSVGSDRKNSGANVLTF. The CDR3 nucleotides read TGCAGCGTTGGATCGGACAGAAAGAACTCTGGGGCCAACGTCCTGACTTTC. This chain joins TRBV29-1 and TRBJ2-6; tentatively, D is TRBD1 (6 bases). In germline, CDR1 is SQVTM, CDR2 ANQGSEA. V was trimmed by 4 bases and J by 0 bases, leaving 16 bases between them. This CDR3 has 17 residues.

V is TRBV28 and J is TRBJ2-2, with TRBD2 identical over 11 bases. Germline V gene lookup returns CDR1 MDHEN and CDR2 SYDVKM. The CDR3 contains 17 residues. Germline trimming cut 6 bases from V and 2 bases from J; bases unmatched to any gene: 8. The CDR3 DNA follows: TGTGCCAGCAGGCCTACTAGCGGGGGAGCCAACACCGGGGAGCTGTTTTTT. Protein: CASRPTSGGANTGELFF.

CDR3 nucleotide sequence: TGTGCCAGCAGCTTAGTTGGTGGGGCGGGGATGAACACTGAAGCTTTCTTT. Amino acid sequence: CASSLVGGAGMNTEAFF. V usage is TRBV7-8 and J usage is TRBJ1-1; the D gene is possibly TRBD1 (5 bases). CDR1 is SGHVS and CDR2 is FQNEAQ in the germline V gene. This CDR3 spans 17 amino acids. The V gene lost 1 base and the J gene lost 0 bases, with 15 bases spanning the gap.

This chain links TRBV7-2 with TRBJ2-3, with 8 bases lining up with TRBD2. This CDR3 comprises 14 residues. Germline assignment: CDR1 SGHTA and CDR2 FQGNSA. V shed 5 bases and J 5 bases; nucleotides not matched to a gene: 6. In DNA form, the CDR3 reads TGTGCCAGCAGCCTTGGACTAGCTGGAGATACGCAGTATTTT. The encoded protein is CASSLGLAGDTQYF. Full variable domain (missing parts from reference TRBV7-2 and TRBJ2-3): GAGVSQSPSNKVTEKGKDVELRCDPISGHTALYWYRQSLGQGLEFLIYFQGNSAPDKSGLPSDRFSAERTGGSVSTLTIQRTQQEDSAVYLCASSLGLAGDTQYFGPGTRLTVL.

This chain links TRBV7-9 with TRBJ1-3, with 7 bases fitting TRBD1. V shed 5 bases, J shed 4 bases, and the junction held 11 bases outside the gene matches. Per germline, CDR1 SEHNR and CDR2 FQNEAQ (reference sequence). CDR3 size: 16 residues. The CDR3 loop reads CASSQRQGGRGNTIYF. CDR3 nucleotide sequence: TGTGCCAGCAGCCAGAGGCAAGGGGGCCGCGGAAACACCATATATTTT.

The chain carries TRBV6-5 and TRBJ2-7; TRBD1 aligns across 9 bases. Germline trimming cut 0 bases from V and 4 bases from J; bases unmatched to any gene: 7. CDR1 is MNHEY, CDR2 SVGAGI, per germline. The CDR3 contains 16 residues. The CDR3 here is CASSYSSTGGRYEQYF. The CDR3 DNA sequence: TGTGCCAGCAGTTACTCTTCGACAGGGGGACGGTACGAGCAGTACTTC.

This rearrangement joins TRBV5-1 to TRBJ1-3; 7 bases agree with TRBD1. V shed 4 bases and J 4 bases; nucleotides not matched to a gene: 17. The germline V gene encodes CDR1 SGHRS and CDR2 YFSETQ. CDR3 size: 18 residues. The chain's CDR3 is CASSPVAGTEILGNTIYF. The CDR3 DNA reads as TGCGCCAGCAGCCCGGTCGCCGGGACAGAGATCTTGGGAAACACCATATATTTT.

This clone was detected once. This sequence joins TRBV19 and TRBJ1-3; D gene ambiguous. Germline CDR1 LNHDA, CDR2 SQIVND (reference sequence). The CDR3 length is 13 residues. Trimming left V 10 bases short and J 2 bases short, with 12 bases between. In DNA, the CDR3 is TGTGCCACCAGTGGGAGGGCTGGAAACACCATATATTTT. It specifies CATSGRAGNTIYF.

The chain couples TRBV28 to TRBJ2-5; TRBD1 agrees at 10 bases. Germline V CDR1 and CDR2: MDHEN, SYDVKM. This CDR3 is built from 16 residues. Trimming cost V 5 bases and J 5 bases; bases outside gene matches: 11. The CDR3 coding sequence is TGTGCCAGCAGTCCAACCTCGGGACAGGGGAGCGAGACCCAGTACTTC. Its protein product is CASSPTSGQGSETQYF.

The chain joins TRBV28 to TRBJ1-5; TRBD1 matches at 9 bases. The CDR3 is 17 amino acids. After removal of 3 bases from V and 1 base from J, the junction contained 7 bases not matched to a gene. CDR1 is MDHEN and CDR2 is SYDVKM in the germline V gene. The CDR3 DNA follows: TGTGCCAGCAGTTTGGGACAGGGTACCATAAGCAATCAGCCCCAGCATTTT. This encodes CASSLGQGTISNQPQHF.

Regarding this clone: No conserved phenylalanine or tryptophan is present at the end of the CDR3, so a read error is the likely explanation. No DNA is shown, since the ends of the CDR3 on it are uncertain; the CDR3 is the one TCRdb lists. The CDR3 reads CASSQGTGGAYL. The V call is TRBV12-3 or TRBV12-4, the J call TRBJ1-1; no check of the table's D call, TRBD1, against the DNA was made. Ends included, the CDR3 has 12 residues.

V usage is TRBV2 and J usage is TRBJ2-7, with D hard to call. The V end was cut by 5 bases, the J end by 5 bases, with 4 bases between. This CDR3 is built from 10 residues. In germline, CDR1 is SNHLY, CDR2 FYNNEI. The CDR3 protein is CASSNNEQYF. In nucleotides, the CDR3 is TGTGCCAGCAGTAATAACGAGCAGTACTTC.

This chain connects TRBV11-3 to TRBJ2-5; TRBD2 matches 7 bases. This CDR3 is 13 amino acids long. The V gene's germline CDR1 is SGHNT and CDR2 YENEEA. The junction had 4 bases not matched to a gene; V was cut back by 5 bases and J by 4 bases. The CDR3: CASSILATETQYF. The DNA for the CDR3 is TGTGCCAGCAGCATACTAGCGACAGAGACCCAGTACTTC.